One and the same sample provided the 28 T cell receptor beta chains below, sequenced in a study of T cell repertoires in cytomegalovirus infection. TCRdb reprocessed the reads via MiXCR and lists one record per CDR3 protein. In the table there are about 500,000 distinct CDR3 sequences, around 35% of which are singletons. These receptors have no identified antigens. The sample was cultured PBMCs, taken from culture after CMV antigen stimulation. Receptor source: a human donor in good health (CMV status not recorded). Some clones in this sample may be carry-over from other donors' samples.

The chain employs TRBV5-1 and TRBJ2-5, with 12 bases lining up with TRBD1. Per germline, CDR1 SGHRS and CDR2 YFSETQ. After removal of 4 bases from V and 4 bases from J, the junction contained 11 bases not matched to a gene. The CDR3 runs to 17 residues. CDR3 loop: CASSLGTGGRRGETQYF. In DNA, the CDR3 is TGCGCCAGCAGCCTCGGGACAGGGGGCAGACGGGGAGAGACCCAGTACTTC.

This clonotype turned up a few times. CDR3 sequence reads: CATSDRPQAGGVYEQFF. The CDR3 bases are TGTGCCACCAGTGACCGACCACAAGCGGGAGGGGTCTATGAGCAGTTCTTC. The chain uses TRBV24-1 and TRBJ2-1; 10 nucleotides agree with TRBD2. This CDR3 spans 17 amino acids. V lost 4 bases, J lost 8 bases, and 13 bases stayed unmatched. CDR1 and CDR2 (germline): KGHDR, SFDVKD.

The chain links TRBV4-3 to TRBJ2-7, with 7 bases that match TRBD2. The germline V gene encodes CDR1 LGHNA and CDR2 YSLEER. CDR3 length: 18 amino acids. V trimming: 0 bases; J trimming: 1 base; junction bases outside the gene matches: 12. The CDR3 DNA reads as TGCGCCAGCAGCCAAGATTATGGTTTGGGAGGGAAATCCTACGAGCAGTACTTC. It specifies CASSQDYGLGGKSYEQYF.

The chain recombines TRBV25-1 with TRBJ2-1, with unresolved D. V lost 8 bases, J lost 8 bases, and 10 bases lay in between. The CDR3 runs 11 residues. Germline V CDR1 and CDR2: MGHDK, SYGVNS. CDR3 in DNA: TGTGCCAGCGGTCGGGTACATGAGCAGTTCTTC. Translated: CASGRVHEQFF.

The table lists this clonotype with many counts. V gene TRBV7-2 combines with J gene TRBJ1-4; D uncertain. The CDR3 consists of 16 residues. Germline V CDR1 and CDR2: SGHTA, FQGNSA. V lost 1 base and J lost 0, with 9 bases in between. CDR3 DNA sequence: TGTGCCAGCAGCTTAGGGCACGGGACAACTAATGAAAAACTGTTTTTT. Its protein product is CASSLGHGTTNEKLFF. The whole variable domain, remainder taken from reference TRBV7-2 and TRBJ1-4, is GAGVSQSPSNKVTEKGKDVELRCDPISGHTALYWYRQSLGQGLEFLIYFQGNSAPDKSGLPSDRFSAERTGGSVSTLTIQRTQQEDSAVYLCASSLGHGTTNEKLFFGSGTQLSVL.

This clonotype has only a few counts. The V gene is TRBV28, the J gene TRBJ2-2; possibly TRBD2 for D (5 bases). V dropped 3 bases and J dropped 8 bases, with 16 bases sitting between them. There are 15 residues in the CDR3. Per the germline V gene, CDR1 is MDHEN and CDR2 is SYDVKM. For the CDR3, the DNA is TGTGCCAGCAGTTTGGTCTTTGGGAGCCAGGGGGAGCTGTTTTTT. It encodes CASSLVFGSQGELFF.

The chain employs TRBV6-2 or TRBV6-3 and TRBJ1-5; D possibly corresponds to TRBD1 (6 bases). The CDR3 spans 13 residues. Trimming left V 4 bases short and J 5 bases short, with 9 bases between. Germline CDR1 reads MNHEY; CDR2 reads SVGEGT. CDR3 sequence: CASSFGGHQPQHF. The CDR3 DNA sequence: TGTGCCAGCAGTTTCGGGGGCCATCAGCCCCAGCATTTT.

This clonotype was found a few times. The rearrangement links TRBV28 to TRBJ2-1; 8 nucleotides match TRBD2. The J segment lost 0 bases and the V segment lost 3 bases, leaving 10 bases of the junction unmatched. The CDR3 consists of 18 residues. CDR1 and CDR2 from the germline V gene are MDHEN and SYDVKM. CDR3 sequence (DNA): TGTGCCAGCAGTTTGGGTTCCGGGAGGGCAATCTCCTACAATGAGCAGTTCTTC. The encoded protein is CASSLGSGRAISYNEQFF.

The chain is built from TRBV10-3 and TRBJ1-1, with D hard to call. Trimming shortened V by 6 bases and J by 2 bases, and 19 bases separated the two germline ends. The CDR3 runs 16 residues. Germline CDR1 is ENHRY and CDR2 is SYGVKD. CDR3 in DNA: TGTGCCATCAGCCGATTCCAGCAGACTGCTAACACTGAAGCTTTCTTT. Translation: CAISRFQQTANTEAFF.

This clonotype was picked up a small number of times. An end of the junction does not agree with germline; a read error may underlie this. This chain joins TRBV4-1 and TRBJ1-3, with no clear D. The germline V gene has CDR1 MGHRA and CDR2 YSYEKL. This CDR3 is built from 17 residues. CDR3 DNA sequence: TGCGCCAGCAGCCTATATGCTCCGGGGAATACCGGAAACACCATTTATTTT. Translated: CASSLYAPGNTGNTIYF.

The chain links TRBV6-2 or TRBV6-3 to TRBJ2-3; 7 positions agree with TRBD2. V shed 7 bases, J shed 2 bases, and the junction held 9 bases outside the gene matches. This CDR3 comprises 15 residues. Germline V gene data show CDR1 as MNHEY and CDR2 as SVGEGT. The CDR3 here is CASTMGGQFTDTQYF. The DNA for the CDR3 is TGTGCCAGCACCATGGGAGGGCAGTTCACAGATACGCAGTATTTT.

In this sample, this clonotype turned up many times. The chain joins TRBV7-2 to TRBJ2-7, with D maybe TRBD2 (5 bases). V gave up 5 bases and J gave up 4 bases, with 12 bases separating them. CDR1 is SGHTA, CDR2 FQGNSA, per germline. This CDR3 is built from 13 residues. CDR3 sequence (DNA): TGTGCCAGCAGCCCGCGCCGACTATACGAGCAGTACTTC. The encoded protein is CASSPRRLYEQYF.

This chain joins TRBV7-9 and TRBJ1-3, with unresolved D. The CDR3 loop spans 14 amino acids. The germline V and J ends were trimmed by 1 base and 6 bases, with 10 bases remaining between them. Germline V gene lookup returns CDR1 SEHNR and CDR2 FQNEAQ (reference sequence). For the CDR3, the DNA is TGTGCCAGCAGCTTAGACTCTAGTTTAAACACCATATATTTT. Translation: CASSLDSSLNTIYF.

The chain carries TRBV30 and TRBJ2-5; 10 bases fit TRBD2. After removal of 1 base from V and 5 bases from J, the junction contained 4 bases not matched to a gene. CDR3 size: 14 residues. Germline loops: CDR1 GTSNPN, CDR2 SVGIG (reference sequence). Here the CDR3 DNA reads TGTGCCTGGAGTGGGTTAGCGGGAGGCGAGACCCAGTACTTC. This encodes CAWSGLAGGETQYF.

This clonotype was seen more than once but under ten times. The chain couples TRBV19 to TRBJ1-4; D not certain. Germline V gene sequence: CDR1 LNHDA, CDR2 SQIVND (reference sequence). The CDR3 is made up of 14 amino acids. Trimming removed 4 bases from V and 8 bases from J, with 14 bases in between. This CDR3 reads CASSTGLSMEKLFF. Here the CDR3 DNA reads TGTGCCAGTAGTACCGGACTGAGCATGGAAAAACTGTTTTTT. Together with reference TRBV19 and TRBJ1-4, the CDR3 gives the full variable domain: DGGITQSPKYLFRKEGQNVTLSCEQNLNHDAMYWYRQDPGQGLRLIYYSQIVNDFQKGDIAEGYSVSREKKESFPLTVTSAQKNPTAFYLCASSTGLSMEKLFFGSGTQLSVL.

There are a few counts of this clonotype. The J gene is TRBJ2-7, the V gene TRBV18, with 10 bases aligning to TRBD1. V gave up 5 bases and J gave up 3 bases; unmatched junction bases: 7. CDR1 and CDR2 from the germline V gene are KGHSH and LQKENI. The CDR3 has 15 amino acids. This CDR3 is CASSLSGTGDYEQYV. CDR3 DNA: TGTGCCAGCTCATTATCCGGGACAGGGGACTACGAGCAGTACGTC.

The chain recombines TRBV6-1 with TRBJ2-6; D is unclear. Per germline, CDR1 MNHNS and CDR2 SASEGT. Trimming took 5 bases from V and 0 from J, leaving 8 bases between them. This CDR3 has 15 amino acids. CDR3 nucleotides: TGTGCCAGCAGTTACCTAAGCTCTGGGGCCAACGTCCTGACTTTC. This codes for CASSYLSSGANVLTF.

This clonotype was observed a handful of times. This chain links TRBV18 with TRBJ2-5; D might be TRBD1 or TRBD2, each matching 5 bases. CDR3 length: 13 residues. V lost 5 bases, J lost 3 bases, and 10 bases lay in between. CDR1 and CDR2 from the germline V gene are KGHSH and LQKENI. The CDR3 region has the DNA TGTGCCAGCTCATGGGACCCAGAAGAGACCCAGTACTTC. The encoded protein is CASSWDPEETQYF.

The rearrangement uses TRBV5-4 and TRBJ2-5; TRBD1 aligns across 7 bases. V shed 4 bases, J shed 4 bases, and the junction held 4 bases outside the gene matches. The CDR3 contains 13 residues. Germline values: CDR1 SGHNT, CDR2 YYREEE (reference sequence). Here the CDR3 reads CASSRQGAETQYF. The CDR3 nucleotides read TGTGCCAGCAGCCGACAGGGAGCAGAGACCCAGTACTTC.

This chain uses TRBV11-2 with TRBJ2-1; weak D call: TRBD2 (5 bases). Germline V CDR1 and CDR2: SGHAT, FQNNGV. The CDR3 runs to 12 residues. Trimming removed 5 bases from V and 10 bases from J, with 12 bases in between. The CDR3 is CASSTTASEQFF. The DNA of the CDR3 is TGTGCCAGCAGCACTACGGCTAGCGAGCAGTTCTTC.

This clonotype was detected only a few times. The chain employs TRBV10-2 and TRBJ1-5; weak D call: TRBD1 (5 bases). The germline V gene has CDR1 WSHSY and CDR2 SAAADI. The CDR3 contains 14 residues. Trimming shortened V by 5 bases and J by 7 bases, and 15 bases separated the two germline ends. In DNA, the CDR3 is TGCGCCAGCAGTACCCAGGGCGGGGGGCAGCCCCAGCATTTT. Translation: CASSTQGGGQPQHF.

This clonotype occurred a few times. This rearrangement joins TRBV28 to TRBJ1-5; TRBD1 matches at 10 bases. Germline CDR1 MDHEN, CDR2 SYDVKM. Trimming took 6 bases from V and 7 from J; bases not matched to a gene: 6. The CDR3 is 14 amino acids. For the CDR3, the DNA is TGTGCCAGCAGAGACCCGGGACAGGGGCAGCCCCAGCATTTT. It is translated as CASRDPGQGQPQHF.

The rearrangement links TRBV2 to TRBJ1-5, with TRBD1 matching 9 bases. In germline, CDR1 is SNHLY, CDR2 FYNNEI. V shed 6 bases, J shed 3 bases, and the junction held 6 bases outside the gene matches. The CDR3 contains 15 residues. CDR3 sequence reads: CASRSRDRDNQPQHF. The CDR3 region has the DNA TGTGCCAGCAGGAGCCGGGACAGGGACAATCAGCCCCAGCATTTT.

The CDR3 region has the DNA TGTGCCAGCAGCTTAGAGCGCTCGCGCTCCTACAATGAGCAGTTCTTC. As protein: CASSLERSRSYNEQFF. This chain connects TRBV11-3 to TRBJ2-1, with D hard to call. The CDR3 is 16 residues long. Germline V gene sequence: CDR1 SGHNT, CDR2 YENEEA. V gave up 0 bases and J gave up 0 bases, with 9 bases separating them.

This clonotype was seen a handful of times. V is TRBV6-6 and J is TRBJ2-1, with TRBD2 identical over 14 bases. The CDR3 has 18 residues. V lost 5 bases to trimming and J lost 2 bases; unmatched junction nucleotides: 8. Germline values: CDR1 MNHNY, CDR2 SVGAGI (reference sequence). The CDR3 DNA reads TGTGCCAGCAGTCCGGGGACTAGCGGGAGAGGCGCCTACAATGAGCAGTTCTTC. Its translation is CASSPGTSGRGAYNEQFF.

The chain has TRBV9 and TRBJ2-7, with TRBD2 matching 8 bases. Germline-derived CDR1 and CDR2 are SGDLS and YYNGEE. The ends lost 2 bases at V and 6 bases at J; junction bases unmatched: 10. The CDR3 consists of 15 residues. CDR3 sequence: CASSVRDGRASEQYF. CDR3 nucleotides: TGTGCCAGCAGCGTGAGGGACGGGAGGGCCTCCGAGCAGTACTTC.

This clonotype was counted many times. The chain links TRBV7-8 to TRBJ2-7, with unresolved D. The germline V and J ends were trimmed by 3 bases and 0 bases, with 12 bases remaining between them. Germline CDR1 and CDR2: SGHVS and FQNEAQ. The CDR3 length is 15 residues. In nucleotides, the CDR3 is TGTGCCAGCAGCTTTGGTGGATCTAACTCCTACGAGCAGTACGTC. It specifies CASSFGGSNSYEQYV.

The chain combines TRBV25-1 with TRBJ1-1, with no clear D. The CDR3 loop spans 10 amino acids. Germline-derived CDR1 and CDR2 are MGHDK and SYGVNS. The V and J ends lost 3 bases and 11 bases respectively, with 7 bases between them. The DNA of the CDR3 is TGTGCCAGCAGTGACGGAAGGGCTTTCTTT. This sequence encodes CASSDGRAFF.